This is a list of T cell receptor beta chains from one sample in a study of neurological immune-mediated disorders. One entry per CDR3 protein results from TCRdb running MiXCR on the 5' RACE reads. The data contain about 43,000 distinct CDR3 sequences, roughly an eighth of them singletons. Specimen: PBMCs. Receptors were obtained from a female donor in good health. Both conserved end residues are part of each CDR3. The D gene is left open where the match is weak. Clone size is given for some rows only: seen once, a few or many times, or a class if the clone is expanded.

TRBJ1-1 NA TRBV6-5 many 14 CASSPTGVGTEAFF TGTGCCAGCAGCCCGACTGGGGTGGGCACTGAAGCTTTCTTT
TRBJ2-3 NA TRBV29-1 few 12 CSVVAGTDTQYF TGCAGCGTTGTGGCCGGCACAGATACGCAGTATTTT
TRBJ2-4 NA TRBV12-3/TRBV12-4 many 13 CASTSQAKNIQYF TGTGCCAGCACATCTCAGGCCAAAAACATTCAGTACTTC
TRBJ2-3 TRBD1 TRBV9 many 16 CASSPRPQGATDTQYF TGTGCCAGCAGCCCACGGCCCCAGGGGGCGACAGATACGCAGTATTTT
TRBJ2-4 NA TRBV7-2 many 14 CASSLGIAQNIQYF TGTGCCAGCAGCCTTGGAATAGCCCAAAACATTCAGTACTTC
TRBJ2-1 NA TRBV12-3/TRBV12-4 many 17 CASSLVVGGLADNEQFF TGTGCCAGCAGTTTAGTGGTGGGGGGGCTAGCGGACAATGAGCAGTTCTTC
TRBJ2-1 TRBD2 TRBV24-1 many 17 CATSDPLLAGGPSEQFF TGTGCCACCAGTGACCCCTTACTAGCGGGAGGGCCAAGTGAGCAGTTCTTC
TRBJ1-5 NA TRBV9 many 14 CASSVGPADGPQHF TGTGCCAGCAGCGTAGGACCGGCGGATGGTCCCCAGCATTTT
TRBJ2-1 NA TRBV7-6 many 12 CASSIIYNEQFF TGTGCCAGCAGCATAATCTACAATGAGCAGTTCTTC
TRBJ2-1 TRBD2 TRBV4-2 few 15 CASSPLRGASNEQFF TGTGCCAGCAGCCCTTTGCGGGGGGCCTCGAATGAGCAGTTCTTC
TRBJ1-5 NA TRBV6-5 many 14 CASSYSAGFQPQHF TGTGCCAGCAGTTACTCGGCGGGTTTCCAGCCCCAGCATTTT
TRBJ2-1 NA TRBV10-1 many 16 CASSERGRTGKDEQFF TGCGCCAGCAGTGAGAGGGGTCGAACGGGAAAAGATGAGCAGTTCTTC
TRBJ1-1 NA TRBV30 NA 11 CASPGNTEAFF TGTGCCTCCCCAGGGAACACTGAAGCTTTCTTT
TRBJ2-1 NA TRBV5-1 few 15 CASPPSAAIYNEQFF TGCGCCAGCCCCCCATCCGCGGCTATCTACAATGAGCAGTTCTTC
TRBJ1-1 NA TRBV18 NA 14 CASSPRTTDTEAFF TGTGCCAGCTCACCACGGACAACGGACACTGAAGCTTTCTTT
TRBJ2-1 TRBD2 TRBV9 many 16 CASSSGSGGAYNEQFF TGTGCCAGCAGCTCGGGTAGCGGGGGGGCCTACAATGAGCAGTTCTTC
TRBJ2-2 TRBD2 TRBV3-1 many 16 CASSQASGGNTGELFF TGTGCCAGCAGCCAAGCTAGCGGGGGGAACACCGGGGAGCTGTTTTTT
TRBJ2-5 TRBD2 TRBV7-9 many 16 CASSSLPSGVAETQYF TGTGCCAGCAGCTCTCTCCCGAGCGGGGTAGCAGAGACCCAGTACTTC
TRBJ1-1 NA TRBV29-1 many 12 CSVQQRNTEAFF TGCAGCGTTCAACAGAGGAACACTGAAGCTTTCTTT
TRBJ2-1 TRBD2 TRBV5-6 many 17 CASSSGGTSGRSNEQFF TGTGCCAGCAGCTCAGGGGGGACTAGCGGGAGATCTAATGAGCAGTTCTTC
TRBJ1-1 NA TRBV5-6 NA 15 CASSLERQMNTEAFF TGTGCCAGCAGCTTGGAGCGGCAGATGAACACTGAAGCTTTCTTT
TRBJ1-5 TRBD1 TRBV12-3/TRBV12-4 many 17 CASSLALTGDSNQPQHF TGTGCCAGCAGCCTGGCCCTTACAGGGGATAGCAATCAGCCCCAGCATTTT
TRBJ2-7 NA TRBV5-5 many 14 CASSLDPGTYEQYF TGTGCCAGCAGCTTGGATCCAGGGACCTACGAGCAGTACTTC
TRBJ2-3 TRBD2 TRBV7-9 many 15 CASSPGTSAADTQYF TGTGCCAGCAGCCCGGGGACTAGCGCGGCAGATACGCAGTATTTT
TRBJ2-7 NA TRBV28 many 15 CAASPAEQYSYEQYF TGTGCCGCCTCACCGGCGGAGCAGTATTCCTACGAGCAGTACTTC
TRBJ2-3 TRBD2 TRBV3-1 many 19 CASSQEGLAGDYSTDTQYF TGTGCCAGCAGCCAAGAAGGGCTAGCGGGGGACTATAGCACAGATACGCAGTATTTT
TRBJ2-3 NA TRBV29-1 few 14 CSVEGLRSTDTQYF TGCAGCGTTGAGGGACTCAGGTCAACCGATACGCAGTATTTT
TRBJ1-6 NA TRBV9 many 15 CASSVLVWEDSPLHF TGTGCCAGCAGCGTACTAGTTTGGGAGGATTCACCCCTCCACTTT
TRBJ1-2 NA TRBV7-2 NA 13 CASSLGKHYGYTF TGTGCCAGCAGCTTAGGCAAGCACTATGGCTACACCTTC
TRBJ2-5 NA TRBV20-1 many 14 CSARSSPSIPTQYF TGCAGTGCTAGGTCTAGCCCTTCGATCCCGACCCAGTACTTC
TRBJ2-5 NA TRBV14 many 13 CASSQQIGETQYF TGTGCCAGCAGCCAACAAATCGGGGAGACCCAGTACTTC
TRBJ2-7 NA TRBV7-2 many 13 CASSLNRGGEQYF TGTGCCAGCAGCTTAAACAGGGGGGGCGAGCAGTACTTC
TRBJ2-1 NA TRBV5-1 many 16 CASSLSRGLSYNEQFF TGCGCCAGCAGCTTGAGCAGGGGCCTCTCCTACAATGAGCAGTTCTTC
TRBJ1-5 TRBD1 TRBV20-1 many 15 CSARVDRGYNQPQHF TGCAGTGCTAGAGTGGACAGGGGGTACAATCAGCCCCAGCATTTT
TRBJ1-5 NA TRBV5-1 many 14 CASSLETGNQPQHF TGCGCCAGCAGCTTGGAGACAGGCAATCAGCCCCAGCATTTT
TRBJ2-1 NA TRBV2 many 14 CASSLFDSSNEQFF TGTGCCAGCAGTTTATTCGACTCGTCTAATGAGCAGTTCTTC
TRBJ2-7 NA TRBV28 few 16 CASRPRGYRDGYEQYF TGTGCCAGCAGACCGCGCGGATACCGGGATGGCTACGAGCAGTACTTC
TRBJ2-1 NA TRBV29-1 many 13 CSVVADSYNEQFF TGCAGCGTTGTGGCCGACTCCTACAATGAGCAGTTCTTC
TRBJ2-5 TRBD2 TRBV25-1 many 15 CASSDPSRGEETQYF TGTGCCAGCAGTGATCCCTCCCGGGGGGAAGAGACCCAGTACTTC
TRBJ1-2 NA TRBV4-1 NA 16 CASSPKPDRALYGYTF TGCGCCAGCAGCCCCAAGCCAGACAGAGCACTTTATGGCTACACCTTC
TRBJ1-5 TRBD1 TRBV19 NA 14 CASSLTGNNQPQHF TGTGCCAGTAGTTTGACAGGGAACAATCAGCCCCAGCATTTT
TRBJ2-7 NA TRBV6-1 many 14 CASILRAGAYEQYF TGTGCCAGTATCCTTCGGGCAGGGGCCTACGAGCAGTACTTC
TRBJ2-7 TRBD1 TRBV6-5 many 14 CASSYSGQRYEQYF TGTGCCAGCAGTTATTCGGGACAGCGCTACGAGCAGTACTTC
TRBJ2-1 TRBD2 TRBV5-1 many 15 CASSFGGSSYNEQFF TGCGCCAGCAGCTTTGGCGGGAGCTCCTACAATGAGCAGTTCTTC
TRBJ2-1 TRBD2 TRBV5-1 many 16 CASSLGSSGGKNEQFF TGCGCCAGCAGCTTGGGATCTAGCGGGGGGAAGAATGAGCAGTTCTTC
TRBJ1-2 NA TRBV7-9 many 12 CASSETPGGYTF TGTGCCAGCAGCGAGACCCCGGGGGGCTACACCTTC
TRBJ1-2 NA TRBV7-3 many 14 CASSLTGAGDGYTF TGTGCCAGCAGCTTAACGGGGGCAGGGGATGGCTACACCTTC
TRBJ2-1 TRBD1 TRBV20-1 many 14 CSARDRELGNEQFF TGCAGTGCCAGGGACAGGGAATTGGGAAATGAGCAGTTCTTC
TRBJ1-5 TRBD1 TRBV2 NA 14 CASTRQGGDQPQHF TGTGCCAGCACCCGACAGGGAGGGGATCAGCCCCAGCATTTT
TRBJ2-4 NA TRBV11-3 many 13 CASSLNGKNIQYF TGTGCCAGCAGCTTAAACGGGAAAAACATTCAGTACTTC
TRBJ2-7 TRBD2 TRBV27 many 16 CASSHLQTSGQYEQYF TGTGCCAGCAGTCACCTCCAGACTAGCGGCCAATACGAGCAGTACTTC
TRBJ1-4 TRBD1 TRBV5-1 many 15 CASSLRQGLNEKLFF TGCGCCAGCAGCCTCAGACAGGGATTGAATGAAAAACTGTTTTTT
TRBJ1-4 TRBD1 TRBV15 many 13 CATPDRVNEKLFF TGTGCCACTCCGGACAGGGTTAATGAAAAACTGTTTTTT
TRBJ1-4 TRBD1 TRBV20-1 NA 16 CSAPIRTGSGNEKLFF TGCAGTGCTCCGATTCGGACAGGGTCCGGTAATGAAAAACTGTTTTTT
TRBJ2-1 NA TRBV18 many 11 CASSPNNEQFF TGTGCCAGCTCACCCAACAATGAGCAGTTCTTC
TRBJ2-3 NA TRBV27 many 15 CASSFSRVATDTQYF TGTGCCAGCAGTTTTTCGAGAGTGGCCACAGATACGCAGTATTTT
TRBJ1-1 NA TRBV19 many 13 CASSIRGPTEAFF TGTGCCAGTAGTATTAGAGGGCCCACTGAAGCTTTCTTT
TRBJ2-5 TRBD2 TRBV6-6 NA 15 CASSYTGLAEETQYF TGTGCCAGCAGTTACACAGGACTAGCTGAAGAGACCCAGTACTTC